A selection of T cell receptor beta chains follows, all from one sample in a study of control samples from healthy donors and cancer patients. Produced via immunoSEQ multiplex PCR; TCRdb's table is partial and in-frame only. The data contain 200,000 or so clones, over 80% of them seen just once; the ten biggest clones take up about 1.7%. The sample was blood. These receptor sequences come from a man under 40 in good health. The CDR3 runs from the conserved cysteine through the conserved F or W. Fields, in order: clone size, J gene, D gene, V gene, CDR3 protein, CDR3 DNA. A D gene is named only where the DNA matches it firmly. Clone size appears in some rows only: once, few, many, or a class for an expanded clone.

. | TRBJ2-7 | . | TRBV7-6 | CASSSPGDKGNEQYF | TGTGCCAGCAGCTCACCGGGGGACAAGGGGAACGAGCAGTACTTC
. | TRBJ1-1 | . | TRBV24-1 | CATSEVGAHGRTEAFF | TGTGCCACCAGTGAGGTCGGGGCCCATGGCCGAACTGAAGCCTTCTTT
. | TRBJ2-1 | TRBD1 | TRBV2 | CASSEALPGQGKGYEQFF | TGTGCCAGCAGTGAAGCGCTTCCGGGACAGGGGAAAGGGTATGAGCAGTTCTTC
. | TRBJ2-7 | . | TRBV14 | CASSQSRLSYEQYF | TGTGCCAGCAGCCAAAGCAGACTGAGCTACGAGCAGTACTTC
. | TRBJ2-3 | . | TRBV27 | CASSFPPAGDTQYF | TGTGCCAGCAGTTTCCCCCCCGCGGGAGATACGCAGTATTTT
. | TRBJ1-1 | TRBD1 | TRBV2 | CASSEQGQMNTEAFF | TGTGCCAGCAGTGAACAGGGACAGATGAACACTGAAGCTTTCTTT
. | TRBJ1-1 | . | TRBV30 | CAWSVLSGTEAFF | TGTGCCTGGAGTGTACTATCCGGCACTGAAGCTTTCTTT
once | TRBJ2-2 | . | TRBV5-1 | CASSLNPSANTGELFF | TGCGCCAGCAGCTTGAACCCTTCCGCGAACACCGGGGAGCTGTTTTTT
. | TRBJ1-1 | TRBD1 | TRBV6-6 | CASRDRGATEAFF | TGTGCCAGCAGGGACAGGGGAGCCACTGAAGCTTTCTTT
. | TRBJ1-1 | TRBD1 | TRBV6-5 | CASSTQGANTEAFF | TGTGCCAGCAGTACACAGGGGGCGAACACTGAAGCTTTCTTT
once | TRBJ2-7 | . | TRBV3-1/TRBV3-2 | CASSQVGEQYF | TGTGCCAGCAGCCAAGTGGGCGAGCAGTACTTC
. | TRBJ2-2 | . | TRBV12-3/TRBV12-4 | CASRGANTGELFF | TGTGCCAGCAGAGGGGCGAACACCGGGGAGCTGTTTTTT
. | TRBJ2-6 | . | TRBV5-6 | CASYDGVSGANVLTF | TGTGCCAGTTATGACGGGGTTTCTGGGGCCAACGTCCTGACTTTC
. | TRBJ2-3 | TRBD1 | TRBV6-5 | CASRYRGTDTQYF | TGTGCCAGCAGGTACAGGGGAACAGATACGCAGTATTTT
. | TRBJ2-3 | . | TRBV5-6 | CASSLITTFGGQSTDTQYF | TGTGCCAGCAGCTTGATTACAACGTTCGGGGGCCAAAGCACAGATACGCAGTATTTT
. | TRBJ1-5 | TRBD1 | TRBV5-1 | CASSTGQGDWRSNQPQHF | TGCGCCAGCAGCACCGGACAGGGGGACTGGCGGAGCAATCAGCCCCAGCATTTT
. | TRBJ1-2 | . | TRBV9 | CASSVGGGDYGYTF | TGTGCCAGCAGCGTAGGTGGGGGGGACTATGGCTACACCTTC
. | TRBJ2-3 | TRBD1 | TRBV5-1 | CASSFGRQGPSSTDTQYF | TGCGCCAGCAGCTTCGGAAGACAGGGGCCATCAAGCACAGATACGCAGTATTTT
. | TRBJ1-6 | TRBD1 | TRBV28 | CASYPGQGDEPLHF | TGTGCCAGCTATCCGGGACAGGGAGATGAACCCCTCCACTTT
. | TRBJ2-6 | . | TRBV6-6 | CASSRTYLSGANVLTF | TGTGCCAGCAGTAGAACTTACCTCTCTGGGGCCAACGTCCTGACTTTC
. | TRBJ1-2 | . | TRBV6-1 | CASSEDGNRRVVTGYTF | TGTGCCAGCAGTGAAGATGGGAATCGGAGGGTGGTTACTGGCTACACCTTC
. | TRBJ1-1 | . | TRBV5-1 | CASSLQGDTEAFF | TGCGCCAGCAGCCTACAGGGAGACACTGAAGCTTTCTTT
. | TRBJ1-2 | . | TRBV6-6 | CASLLGGSLVNGYTF | TGTGCCAGCCTCCTTGGGGGTTCACTCGTCAACGGCTACACCTTC
. | TRBJ2-2 | . | TRBV30 | CAWSVGPNTGELFF | TGTGCCTGGAGTGTGGGACCCAACACCGGGGAGCTGTTTTTT
. | TRBJ1-4 | . | TRBV7-3 | CASSEWGLSNEKLFF | TGTGCCAGCAGCGAATGGGGGTTATCGAATGAAAAACTGTTTTTT
. | TRBJ2-1 | . | TRBV5-1 | CASSLAGGPLVYNEQFF | TGCGCCAGCAGCTTGGCAGGCGGACCTCTTGTTTACAATGAGCAGTTCTTC
few | TRBJ2-3 | TRBD2 | TRBV4-2 | CASSQRAGASAKGTQYF | TGTGCCAGCAGCCAACGAGCGGGGGCCTCAGCAAAAGGTACGCAGTATTTT
. | TRBJ1-1 | . | TRBV6-5 | CAVLSGVPLSTEAFF | TGTGCCGTGCTATCAGGGGTCCCCCTAAGCACTGAAGCTTTCTTT
. | TRBJ2-3 | TRBD2 | TRBV7-3 | CASSSARASGGTDTQYF | TGTGCCAGCAGCTCCGCCCGGGCTAGCGGAGGCACAGATACGCAGTATTTT
. | TRBJ2-1 | TRBD2 | TRBV7-9 | CASSLLAGGNEQFF | TGTGCCAGCAGCTTACTAGCGGGGGGAAATGAGCAGTTCTTC
. | TRBJ1-2 | . | TRBV6-5 | CASSYGLGNGYGYTF | TGTGCCAGCAGTTACGGCCTGGGAAACGGATATGGCTACACCTTC
. | TRBJ1-1 | TRBD1 | TRBV6-6 | CASRPGTAYLNTEAFF | TGTGCCAGCAGACCCGGGACAGCCTACTTGAACACTGAAGCTTTCTTT
. | TRBJ1-5 | . | TRBV10-2 | CASRKGDNQPQHF | TGCGCCAGCAGGAAGGGTGACAATCAGCCCCAGCATTTT
few | TRBJ2-1 | . | TRBV3-1/TRBV3-2 | CASSQGNEQFF | TGTGCCAGCAGCCAAGGGAATGAGCAGTTCTTC
. | TRBJ1-5 | . | TRBV19 | CASRSPWAGRTDQPQHF | TGTGCCAGTCGCTCCCCCTGGGCAGGCCGTACGGATCAGCCCCAGCATTTT
. | TRBJ1-2 | . | TRBV27 | CASSLRDRNYGYTF | TGTGCCAGCAGTTTGAGGGACCGAAACTATGGCTACACCTTC
. | TRBJ2-1 | TRBD2 | TRBV24-1 | CATSGGGNSEQFF | TGTGCCACCAGTGGGGGGGGGAACAGTGAGCAGTTCTTC
once | TRBJ2-1 | TRBD2 | TRBV5-6 | CASSKRGAVGAEQFF | TGTGCCAGCAGCAAGCGGGGGGCCGTAGGAGCTGAGCAGTTCTTC
. | TRBJ2-6 | . | TRBV4-1 | CASSSLGSGANVLTF | TGCGCCAGCAGCTCTCTGGGGTCTGGGGCCAACGTCCTGACTTTC
. | TRBJ1-4 | TRBD1 | TRBV2 | CASSRDRGPNEKLFF | TGTGCCAGCAGCCGGGACAGGGGACCTAATGAAAAACTGTTTTTT
. | TRBJ2-2 | . | TRBV7-6 | CASSPLGINTGELFF | TGTGCCAGCAGCCCCCTCGGGATTAACACCGGGGAGCTGTTTTTT
. | TRBJ2-6 | . | TRBV7-9 | CASSLWSSGANVLTF | TGTGCCAGCAGCTTATGGAGCTCTGGGGCCAACGTCCTGACTTTC
. | TRBJ2-7 | TRBD1 | TRBV11-2 | CASSTQGSLLEQYF | TGTGCCAGCAGTACACAGGGGTCCCTTTTGGAGCAGTACTTC
. | TRBJ2-2 | . | TRBV18 | CASSPIRYRTTTNTGELFF | TGTGCCAGCTCACCGATAAGGTACCGAACCACCACGAACACCGGGGAGCTGTTTTTT
. | TRBJ2-1 | TRBD1 | TRBV7-2 | CASSAWAGTGDNEQFF | TGTGCCAGCAGCGCCTGGGCCGGGACAGGGGATAATGAGCAGTTCTTC
. | TRBJ1-1 | . | TRBV19 | CASSISRWDTEAFF | TGTGCCAGTAGTATATCACGATGGGACACTGAAGCTTTCTTT
. | TRBJ1-5 | . | TRBV7-9 | CAQQQASNQPQHF | TGTGCTCAGCAACAGGCCAGCAATCAGCCCCAGCATTTT
. | TRBJ1-5 | . | TRBV5-5 | CASSLVGATSNQPQHF | TGTGCCAGCAGCTTGGTGGGGGCCACAAGCAATCAGCCCCAGCATTTT
. | TRBJ2-6 | . | TRBV5-1 | CASSPQGGSGANVLTF | TGCGCCAGCAGCCCACAGGGAGGATCTGGGGCCAACGTCCTGACTTTC
. | TRBJ2-3 | . | TRBV10-1 | CASQRDRTDTQYF | TGCGCCAGCCAAAGGGATCGCACAGATACGCAGTATTTT